The clone carrying this T cell receptor beta chain was recorded at least ten times. Its antigen is unidentified. V gave up 6 bases and J gave up 0 bases; unmatched junction bases: 16. Looked up from germline, CDR1 is SGHVS and CDR2 is FQNEAQ. The CDR3 loop spans 18 amino acids. The entry originates in a study of T cell repertoires in cytomegalovirus infection. Study summary: HLA-C-restricted CMV epitopes, recently identified, and well-studied HLA-B-restricted ones were used by the study.

Overall study results and limits: It was HLA-C-restricted CMV-specific TCR beta clonotypes that dominated the response ex vivo.

TCRdb recomputed calls from the reads with MiXCR, one row per CDR3 protein. The repertoire has around 310,000 distinct CDR3 sequences, almost 30% of them found once; the top ten carry 20%. The V and J genes are TRBV7-8 and TRBJ1-1, with TRBD1 matching 7 bases. Sequencing was performed on cultured PBMCs, taken from culture after CMV antigen stimulation. This clonotype originated in a human donor in good health (CMV status not recorded). Some clones in this sample may be carry-over from other donors' samples. The CDR3, as DNA: TGTGCCAGCAGTTCTTATCCCTTGACAGGGTTGGTGAACACTGAAGCTTTCTTT. It translates to CASSSYPLTGLVNTEAFF. The whole variable domain, filled in from reference TRBV7-8 and TRBJ1-1, reads GAGVSQSPRYKVAKRGQDVALRCDPISGHVSLFWYQQALGQGPEFLTYFQNEAQLDKSGLPSDRFFAERPEGSVSTLKIQRTQQEDSAVYLCASSSYPLTGLVNTEAFFGQGTRLTVV.